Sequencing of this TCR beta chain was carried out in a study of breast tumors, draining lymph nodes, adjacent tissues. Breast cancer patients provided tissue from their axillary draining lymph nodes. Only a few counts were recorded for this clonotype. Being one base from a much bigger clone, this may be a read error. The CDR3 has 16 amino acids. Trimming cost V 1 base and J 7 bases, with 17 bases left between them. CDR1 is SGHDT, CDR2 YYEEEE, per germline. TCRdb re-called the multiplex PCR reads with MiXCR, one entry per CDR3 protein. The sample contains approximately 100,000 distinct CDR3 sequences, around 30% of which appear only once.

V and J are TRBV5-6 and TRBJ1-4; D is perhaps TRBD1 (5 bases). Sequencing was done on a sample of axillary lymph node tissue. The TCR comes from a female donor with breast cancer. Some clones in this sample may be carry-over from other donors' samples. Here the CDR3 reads CASSLIGAEVGEKLFF. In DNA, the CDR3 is TGTGCCAGCAGCTTGATAGGGGCCGAAGTTGGTGAAAAACTGTTTTTT.